These 26 T cell receptor beta chains originate from one sample sequenced in a study of shared clonotypes between healthy human individuals. This table comes from immunoSEQ multiplex PCR, and its TCRdb copy is limited to in-frame clones, with some not included. Among approximately 1.5 million clones listed, about 98.5% were seen once. Sequencing input: naive CD4+ T cells sorted from blood. The subset denotes: CD45RA+ positively selected. The receptors were sampled from a man aged 25 to 40 in good health.

This chain uses TRBV5-6 with TRBJ1-2, with D uncertain. Germline CDR1 SGHDT, CDR2 YYEEEE. This CDR3 contains 14 residues. V lost 4 bases and J 2 bases, leaving 12 bases between the germline ends. The CDR3 DNA reads as TGTGCCAGCAGCCCGCCGGTAGTGAACTATGGCTACACCTTC. This translates into CASSPPVVNYGYTF. Together with reference TRBV5-6 and TRBJ1-2, the CDR3 gives the full variable domain: DAGVTQSPTHLIKTRGQQVTLRCSPKSGHDTVSWYQQALGQGPQFIFQYYEEEERQRGNFPDRFSGHQFPNYSSELNVNALLLGDSALYLCASSPPVVNYGYTFGSGTRLTVV.

The chain recombines TRBV5-4 with TRBJ2-7; the D gene is possibly TRBD2 (7 bases). CDR3 length: 14 residues. Trimming pared 5 bases from V and 1 base from J, leaving 13 bases between. In germline, CDR1 is SGHNT, CDR2 YYREEE (reference sequence). CDR3: CASSRGGGSYEQYF. The CDR3 bases are TGTGCCAGCAGTAGGGGGGGAGGGTCCTACGAGCAGTACTTC.

The chain recombines TRBV5-6 with TRBJ2-3, with unresolved D. Germline loops: CDR1 SGHDT, CDR2 YYEEEE. Trimming took off 7 bases at V and 4 bases at J, with 7 bases between the two ends. The CDR3 has 11 residues. The CDR3 spells CASGVADTQYF. CDR3 nucleotides: TGTGCCAGCGGGGTTGCAGATACGCAGTATTTT. Supplemented by reference TRBV5-6 and TRBJ2-3, the full variable domain reads DAGVTQSPTHLIKTRGQQVTLRCSPKSGHDTVSWYQQALGQGPQFIFQYYEEEERQRGNFPDRFSGHQFPNYSSELNVNALLLGDSALYLCASGVADTQYFGPGTRLTVL.

This chain links TRBV28 with TRBJ2-1; D might be TRBD1 (6 bases). This CDR3 is 12 amino acids long. Germline-derived CDR1 and CDR2 are MDHEN and SYDVKM. Between the trimmed V and J ends, which lost 3 bases and 12 bases, there was a span of 12 bases. CDR3 nucleotide sequence: TGTGCCAGCAGTTTGGTCGGGACATGGCAGTTCTTC. Encoded protein: CASSLVGTWQFF.

The chain links TRBV10-3 to TRBJ2-3; D not resolved. The CDR3 is 14 residues long. Germline CDR1 and CDR2: ENHRY and SYGVKD. V was pared by 4 bases and J by 4 bases, with 12 bases between. The CDR3, as DNA: TGTGCCATCAGTGCAGGCTTGTCTTCAGATACGCAGTATTTT. Translating it yields CAISAGLSSDTQYF.

The chain uses TRBV19 and TRBJ2-7, with TRBD2 matching over 10 bases. Germline V lookup: CDR1 LNHDA, CDR2 SQIVND (reference sequence). The CDR3 is made up of 17 amino acids. The V segment lost 5 bases and the J segment 1 base; nucleotides outside the gene matches: 11. The CDR3 sequence: CASSSRTSGKISYEQYF. CDR3 DNA sequence: TGTGCCAGTAGTTCGCGGACTAGCGGAAAGATTTCCTACGAGCAGTACTTC.

This sequence joins TRBV6-1 and TRBJ2-7, with unresolved D. The CDR3 is made up of 14 amino acids. V dropped 5 bases and J dropped 8 bases, with 19 bases sitting between them. The germline V gene encodes CDR1 MNHNS and CDR2 SASEGT. The CDR3 loop reads CASSLLAAASKQYF. The CDR3 bases are TGTGCCAGCAGTCTGCTGGCGGCGGCCTCGAAGCAGTACTTC.

The genes are TRBV6-5 and TRBJ2-7; D perhaps matches TRBD1 (5 bases). Trimming shortened V by 1 base and J by 0 bases, and 10 bases separated the two germline ends. CDR3 size: 15 residues. Germline V gene lookup returns CDR1 MNHEY and CDR2 SVGAGI. The CDR3 DNA follows: TGTGCCAGCAGTTACTTACCGACAGACTCCTACGAGCAGTACTTC. This translates into CASSYLPTDSYEQYF.

The chain has TRBV19 and TRBJ2-1, with D hard to call. CDR1 and CDR2 from the germline V gene are LNHDA and SQIVND (reference sequence). V was cut by 5 bases and J by 0 bases, with 20 bases left in between. This CDR3 region has 18 residues. The CDR3 loop is CASSPGAPGSSSYNEQFF. CDR3 DNA sequence: TGTGCCAGTAGTCCTGGTGCCCCTGGATCGAGCTCCTACAATGAGCAGTTCTTC.

The rearrangement links TRBV5-1 to TRBJ2-7; D might be TRBD1 or TRBD2, each matching 5 bases. This CDR3 contains 16 residues. V lost 4 bases and J lost 6, with 23 bases in between. Germline CDR1 and CDR2: SGHRS and YFSETQ. The CDR3 DNA reads as TGCGCCAGCAGCCTCAGGCTCCGGGACGGCTATACCGAGCAGTACTTC. Amino acids: CASSLRLRDGYTEQYF.

J is TRBJ2-7 and V is TRBV5-5; perhaps TRBD2 as D (6 bases). Trimming removed 0 bases at V and 5 bases at J, with 15 bases between. Germline V gene data show CDR1 as SGHKS and CDR2 as YYEKEE (reference sequence). This CDR3 comprises 15 residues. The CDR3 region has the DNA TGTGCCAGCAGCTTGGAGTCTAGCGTTTGGCACGAGCAGTACTTC. Encoded protein: CASSLESSVWHEQYF. Filled out from reference TRBV5-5 and TRBJ2-7, the complete variable domain reads DAGVTQSPTHLIKTRGQQVTLRCSPISGHKSVSWYQQVLGQGPQFIFQYYEKEERGRGNFPDRFSARQFPNYSSELNVNALLLGDSALYLCASSLESSVWHEQYFGPGTRLTVT.

This sequence joins TRBV9 and TRBJ2-7, with 8 bases lining up with TRBD1. Per the germline V gene, CDR1 is SGDLS and CDR2 is YYNGEE. The CDR3 is 15 residues long. With 1 base clipped from V and 4 bases from J, the junction kept 7 bases outside the gene matches. This CDR3 is CASSVSGQGPYEQYF. The CDR3 nucleotides read TGTGCCAGCAGCGTATCAGGACAGGGACCGTACGAGCAGTACTTC. The full variable domain, completed using reference TRBV9 and TRBJ2-7, is DSGVTQTPKHLITATGQRVTLRCSPRSGDLSVYWYQQSLDQGLQFLIQYYNGEERAKGNILERFSAQQFPDLHSELNLSSLELGDSALYFCASSVSGQGPYEQYFGPGTRLTVT.

The chain couples TRBV27 to TRBJ2-3, with no clear D. Trimming cost V 6 bases and J 2 bases, with 9 bases left between them. The CDR3 loop spans 13 amino acids. Germline V gives CDR1 MNHEY, CDR2 SMNVEV (reference sequence). The CDR3 sequence: CASSDSLTDTQYF. DNA of the CDR3: TGTGCCAGCAGCGACTCGCTCACAGATACGCAGTATTTT.

The V gene is TRBV7-9, the J gene TRBJ1-5; D is uncertain. Trimming pared 3 bases from V and 2 bases from J, leaving 11 bases between. The CDR3 loop spans 15 amino acids. Germline assignment: CDR1 SEHNR and CDR2 FQNEAQ (reference sequence). In DNA, the CDR3 is TGTGCCAGCAGCTTGTTGGGTTCGGGCAATCAGCCCCAGCATTTT. Residues: CASSLLGSGNQPQHF.

The count of this clone is one. This chain links TRBV7-9 with TRBJ1-1, with D unresolved. In germline, CDR1 is SEHNR, CDR2 FQNEAQ (reference sequence). The CDR3 is 14 amino acids. Trimming took 0 bases from V and 2 from J, leaving 7 bases between them. The CDR3 DNA follows: TGTGCCAGCAGCTTAGCTGACACTAACACTGAAGCTTTCTTT. It is translated as CASSLADTNTEAFF.

The rearrangement joins TRBV6-5 to TRBJ2-1; no firm D call. Trimming cost V 2 bases and J 6 bases, with 14 bases left between them. The germline V gene has CDR1 MNHEY and CDR2 SVGAGI. The CDR3 runs 15 residues. CDR3 nucleotide sequence: TGTGCCAGCAGTTACCGTTGGGCGACGGGCAATGAGCAGTTCTTC. Its translation: CASSYRWATGNEQFF.

This sequence joins TRBV2 and TRBJ2-1; TRBD1 or TRBD2 may be the D gene (6 bases each). CDR1 and CDR2 from the germline V gene are SNHLY and FYNNEI. The germline V and J ends were trimmed by 11 bases and 10 bases, with 18 bases remaining between them. The CDR3 is 12 amino acids. The chain's CDR3 is CAGRGVAPEQFF. Here the CDR3 DNA reads TGTGCCGGAAGGGGGGTCGCCCCCGAGCAGTTCTTC. The full variable domain, completed using reference TRBV2 and TRBJ2-1, is EPEVTQTPSHQVTQMGQEVILRCVPISNHLYFYWYRQILGQKVEFLVSFYNNEISEKSEIFDDQFSVERPDGSNFTLKIRSTKLEDSAMYFCAGRGVAPEQFFGPGTRLTVL.

The rearrangement uses TRBV28 and TRBJ2-7; the match to TRBD2 covers 7 bases. This CDR3 is built from 13 residues. J gave up 3 bases and V 6 bases, and 5 bases lay outside the gene matches. Germline V gene lookup returns CDR1 MDHEN and CDR2 SYDVKM. Written as DNA, the CDR3 is TGTGCCAGCAGAGCTAGCGGTCTCTACGAGCAGTACTTC. Its protein is CASRASGLYEQYF.

The gene calls are TRBV29-1 and TRBJ2-5; TRBD2 aligns across 12 bases. Germline CDR1 SQVTM, CDR2 ANQGSEA. Trimming removed 5 bases from V and 4 bases from J; junction bases left unmatched: 17. The CDR3 covers 18 residues. CDR3 protein: CSVSGRTSGTRLAETQYF. The CDR3 nucleotides are TGCAGCGTTTCCGGTAGGACTAGCGGGACTAGGCTCGCAGAGACCCAGTACTTC.

The chain couples TRBV21-1 to TRBJ2-1; the table's D call, TRBD2, was not checked against the DNA. TRBV21-1 is a recognized pseudogene. CDR3 length: 13 residues. The CDR3 spells CAIYWGLDNEQFF. The CDR3 DNA is TGTGCCATATACTGGGGACTAGACAATGAGCAGTTCTTC.

CDR3 nucleotides: TGTGCCAGCAGTGACCTTTCTCGAGGGGGCTCTGGAAACACCATATATTTT. Amino acids: CASSDLSRGGSGNTIYF. The genes are TRBV25-1 and TRBJ1-3, with D perhaps matching TRBD1 (6 bases). V gave up 3 bases and J gave up 0 bases, with 15 bases separating them. Germline V gene data show CDR1 as MGHDK and CDR2 as SYGVNS. CDR3 length: 17 amino acids.

The rearrangement links TRBV28 to TRBJ1-2, with no clear D. CDR3 length: 12 residues. The V end was cut by 2 bases, the J end by 2 bases, with 3 bases between. Germline assignment: CDR1 MDHEN and CDR2 SYDVKM. DNA of the CDR3: TGTGCCAGCAGTTTAACCAACTATGGCTACACCTTC. Its translation: CASSLTNYGYTF.

The chain employs TRBV7-8 and TRBJ2-7; a possible D gene is TRBD1 (5 bases). From germline, CDR1 is SGHVS and CDR2 FQNEAQ. This CDR3 spans 14 amino acids. V was shortened by 5 bases and J by 0 bases, with 11 bases between the two germline ends. In DNA, the CDR3 is TGTGCCAGCAGCAAAGGACAAATCTCCTACGAGCAGTACTTC. Protein: CASSKGQISYEQYF.

J is TRBJ2-5 and V is TRBV11-3, with D possibly TRBD1 on 5 matching bases. The CDR3 consists of 13 residues. Looked up from germline, CDR1 is SGHNT and CDR2 is YENEEA. Trimming removed 3 bases from V and 7 bases from J, with 12 bases in between. The CDR3 coding sequence is TGTGCCAGCAGCTTTGGAGCTAGGGGGACCCAGTACTTC. Amino acid sequence: CASSFGARGTQYF.

This sequence joins TRBV7-2 and TRBJ1-2, with D perhaps TRBD1 (5 bases). The germline gives CDR1 SGHTA, CDR2 FQGNSA. Trimming left V 2 bases short and J 0 bases short, with 10 bases between. The CDR3 is 15 residues long. The CDR3 nucleotides read TGTGCCAGCAGCTTACGACAGTTTACTAACTATGGCTACACCTTC. Translating it yields CASSLRQFTNYGYTF.

V is TRBV6-5 and J is TRBJ2-2; 7 bases agree with TRBD1. The CDR3 is made up of 14 amino acids. Trimming took 4 bases from V and 7 from J; bases not matched to a gene: 6. The V gene's germline CDR1 is MNHEY and CDR2 SVGAGI. The CDR3: CASSLTGKYGELFF. The CDR3 bases are TGTGCCAGCAGTTTGACAGGGAAGTACGGGGAGCTGTTTTTT.